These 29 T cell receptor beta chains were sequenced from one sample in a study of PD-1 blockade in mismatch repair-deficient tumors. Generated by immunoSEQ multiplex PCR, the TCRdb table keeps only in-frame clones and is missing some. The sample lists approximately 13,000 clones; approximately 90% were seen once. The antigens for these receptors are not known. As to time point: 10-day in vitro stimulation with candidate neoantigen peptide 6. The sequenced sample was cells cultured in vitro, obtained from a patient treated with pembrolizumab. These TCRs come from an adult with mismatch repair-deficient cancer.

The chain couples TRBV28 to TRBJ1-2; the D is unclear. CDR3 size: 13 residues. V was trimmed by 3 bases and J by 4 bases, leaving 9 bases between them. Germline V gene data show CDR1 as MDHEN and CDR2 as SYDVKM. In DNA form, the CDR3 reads TGTGCCAGCAGTTTCTTGGCATCCTATGGCTACACCTTC. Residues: CASSFLASYGYTF.

The CDR3: CASSPRQYSYNEQFF. In DNA form, the CDR3 reads TGTGCCAGTTCGCCCCGACAGTACTCCTACAATGAGCAGTTCTTC. The chain recombines TRBV9 with TRBJ2-1; D is perhaps TRBD1 (5 bases). The CDR3 is made up of 15 amino acids. V lost 8 bases to trimming and J lost 0 bases, with 15 bases between them. CDR1 and CDR2 (germline): SGDLS, YYNGEE.

The DNA for the CDR3 is TGTGCCAGCAGCGCCGGACAGGGGCTCAATGAGCAGTTCTTC. Its protein product is CASSAGQGLNEQFF. J is TRBJ2-1 and V is TRBV5-4; 9 nucleotides align to TRBD1. The CDR3 length is 14 residues. Germline assignment: CDR1 SGHNT and CDR2 YYREEE (reference sequence). Unmatched junction bases numbered 5, after V lost 4 bases and J lost 6 bases.

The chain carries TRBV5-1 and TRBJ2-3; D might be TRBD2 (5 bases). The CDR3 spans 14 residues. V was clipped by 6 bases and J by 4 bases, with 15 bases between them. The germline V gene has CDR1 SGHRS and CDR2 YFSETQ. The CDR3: CASTWAARADTQYF. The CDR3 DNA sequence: TGCGCCAGCACCTGGGCAGCGAGGGCAGATACGCAGTATTTT.

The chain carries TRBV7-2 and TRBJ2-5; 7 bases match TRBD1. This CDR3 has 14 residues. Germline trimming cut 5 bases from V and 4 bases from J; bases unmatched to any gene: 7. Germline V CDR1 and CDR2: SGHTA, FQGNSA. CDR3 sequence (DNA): TGTGCCAGCAGCACGGCGACAGGGTCAGAGACCCAGTACTTC. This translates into CASSTATGSETQYF.

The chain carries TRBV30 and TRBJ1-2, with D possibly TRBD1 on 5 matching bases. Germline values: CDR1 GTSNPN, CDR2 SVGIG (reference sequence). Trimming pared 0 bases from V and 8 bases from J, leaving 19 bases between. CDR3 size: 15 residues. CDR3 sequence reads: CAWSVPRAGKYGYTF. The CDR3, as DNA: TGTGCCTGGAGTGTTCCGAGGGCAGGGAAATACGGCTACACCTTC.

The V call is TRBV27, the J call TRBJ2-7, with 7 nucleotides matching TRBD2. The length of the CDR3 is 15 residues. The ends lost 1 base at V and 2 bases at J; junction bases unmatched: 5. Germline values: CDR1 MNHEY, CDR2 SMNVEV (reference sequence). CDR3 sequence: CASSLLASGTYEQYF. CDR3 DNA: TGTGCCAGCAGTTTATTAGCTAGCGGTACCTACGAGCAGTACTTC.

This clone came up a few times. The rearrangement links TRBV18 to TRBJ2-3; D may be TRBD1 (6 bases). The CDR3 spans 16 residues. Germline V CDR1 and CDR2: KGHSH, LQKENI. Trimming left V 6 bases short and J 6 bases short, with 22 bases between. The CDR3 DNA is TGTGCCAGCTCTCCGACCGACGTGGGGGCCAGGGATACGCAGTATTTT. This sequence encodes CASSPTDVGARDTQYF. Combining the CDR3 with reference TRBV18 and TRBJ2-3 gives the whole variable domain NAGVMQNPRHLVRRRGQEARLRCSPMKGHSHVYWYRQLPEEGLKFMVYLQKENIIDESGMPKERFSAEFPKEGPSILRIQQVVRGDSAAYFCASSPTDVGARDTQYFGPGTRLTVL.

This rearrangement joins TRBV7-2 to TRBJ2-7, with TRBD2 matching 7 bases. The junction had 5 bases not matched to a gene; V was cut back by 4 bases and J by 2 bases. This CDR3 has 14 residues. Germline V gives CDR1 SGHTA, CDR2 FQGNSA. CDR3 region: CASSWGGTAYEQYF. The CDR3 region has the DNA TGTGCCAGCAGCTGGGGGGGGACCGCCTACGAGCAGTACTTC.

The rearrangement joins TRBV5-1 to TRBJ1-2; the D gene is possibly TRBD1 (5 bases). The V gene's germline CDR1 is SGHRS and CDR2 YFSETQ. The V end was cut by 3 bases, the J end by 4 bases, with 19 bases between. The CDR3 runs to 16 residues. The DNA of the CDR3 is TGCGCCAGCAGCTCCGCAGGCGGGGGTGGAGGCTATGGCTACACCTTC. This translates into CASSSAGGGGGYGYTF.

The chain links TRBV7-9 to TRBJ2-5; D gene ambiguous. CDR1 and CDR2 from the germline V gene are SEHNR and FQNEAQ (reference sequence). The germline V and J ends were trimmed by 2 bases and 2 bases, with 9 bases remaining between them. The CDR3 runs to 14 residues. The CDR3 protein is CASSLMGIQETQYF. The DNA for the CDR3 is TGTGCCAGCAGCTTAATGGGAATTCAAGAGACCCAGTACTTC.

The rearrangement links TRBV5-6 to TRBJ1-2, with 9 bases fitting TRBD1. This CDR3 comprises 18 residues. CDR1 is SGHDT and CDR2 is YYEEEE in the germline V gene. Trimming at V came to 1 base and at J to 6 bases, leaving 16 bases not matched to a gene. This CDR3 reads CASSLLVGQGGILHGYTF. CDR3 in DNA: TGTGCCAGCAGCTTGCTGGTGGGACAGGGAGGGATCTTGCATGGCTACACCTTC.

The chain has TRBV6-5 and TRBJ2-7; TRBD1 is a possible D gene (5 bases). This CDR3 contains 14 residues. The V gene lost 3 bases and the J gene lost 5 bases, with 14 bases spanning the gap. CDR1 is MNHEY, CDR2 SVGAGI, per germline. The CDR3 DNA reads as TGTGCCAGCAGTTATCCGAACCGACAGCACGAGCAGTACTTC. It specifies CASSYPNRQHEQYF.

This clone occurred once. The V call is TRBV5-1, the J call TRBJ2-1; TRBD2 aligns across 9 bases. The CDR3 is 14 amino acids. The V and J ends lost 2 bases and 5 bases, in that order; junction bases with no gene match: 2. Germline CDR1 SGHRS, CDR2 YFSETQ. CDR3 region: CASSLAGGNNEQFF. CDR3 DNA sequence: TGCGCCAGCAGCTTAGCGGGAGGTAACAATGAGCAGTTCTTC.

The CDR3 sequence: CASGQAGVYNEQFF. Here the CDR3 DNA reads TGTGCCAGCGGACAAGCGGGAGTGTACAATGAGCAGTTCTTC. The rearrangement joins TRBV27 to TRBJ2-1; 8 bases are a match to TRBD2. Germline V CDR1 and CDR2: MNHEY, SMNVEV (reference sequence). V dropped 8 bases and J dropped 4; count of bases not matched to a gene: 7. The CDR3 covers 14 residues.

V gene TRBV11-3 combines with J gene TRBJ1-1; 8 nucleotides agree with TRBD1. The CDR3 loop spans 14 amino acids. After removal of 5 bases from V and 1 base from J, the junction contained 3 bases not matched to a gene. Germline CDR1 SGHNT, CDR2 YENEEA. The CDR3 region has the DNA TGTGCCAGCAGCCCGGGGACAGGGAACACTGAAGCTTTCTTT. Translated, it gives CASSPGTGNTEAFF.

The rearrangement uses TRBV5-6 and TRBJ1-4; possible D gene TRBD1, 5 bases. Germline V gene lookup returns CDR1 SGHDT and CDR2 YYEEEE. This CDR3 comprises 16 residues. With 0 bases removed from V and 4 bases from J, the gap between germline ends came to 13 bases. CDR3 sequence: CASSLGPREVNEKLFF. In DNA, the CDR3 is TGTGCCAGCAGCTTGGGACCCAGGGAGGTTAATGAAAAACTGTTTTTT.

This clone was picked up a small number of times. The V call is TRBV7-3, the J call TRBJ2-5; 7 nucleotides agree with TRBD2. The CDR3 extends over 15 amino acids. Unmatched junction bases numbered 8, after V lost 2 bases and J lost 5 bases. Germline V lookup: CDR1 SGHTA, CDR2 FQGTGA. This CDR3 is CASSLGSGRGETQYF. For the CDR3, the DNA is TGTGCCAGCAGCTTAGGAAGTGGGAGGGGTGAGACCCAGTACTTC.

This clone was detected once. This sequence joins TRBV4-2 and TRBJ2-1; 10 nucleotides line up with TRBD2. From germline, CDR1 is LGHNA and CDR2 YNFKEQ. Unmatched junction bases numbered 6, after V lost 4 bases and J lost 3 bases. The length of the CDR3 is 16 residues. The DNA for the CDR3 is TGTGCCAGCAGCCCGGAGGCTAGCGGGAGCTACAATGAGCAGTTCTTC. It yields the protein CASSPEASGSYNEQFF.

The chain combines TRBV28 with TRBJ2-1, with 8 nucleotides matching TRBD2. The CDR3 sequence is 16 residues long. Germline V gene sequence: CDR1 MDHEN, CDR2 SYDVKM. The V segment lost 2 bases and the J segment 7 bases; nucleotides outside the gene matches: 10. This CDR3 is CASSLGSRTSRNEQFF. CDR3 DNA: TGTGCCAGCAGTTTAGGTTCGAGGACTAGCAGGAATGAGCAGTTCTTC.

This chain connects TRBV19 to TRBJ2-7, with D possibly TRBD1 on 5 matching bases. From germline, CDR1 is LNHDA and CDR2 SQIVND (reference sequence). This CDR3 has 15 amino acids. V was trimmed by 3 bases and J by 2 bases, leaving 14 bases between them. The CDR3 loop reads CASSMQGWSTYEQYF. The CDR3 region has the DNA TGTGCCAGTAGTATGCAGGGCTGGAGTACCTACGAGCAGTACTTC.

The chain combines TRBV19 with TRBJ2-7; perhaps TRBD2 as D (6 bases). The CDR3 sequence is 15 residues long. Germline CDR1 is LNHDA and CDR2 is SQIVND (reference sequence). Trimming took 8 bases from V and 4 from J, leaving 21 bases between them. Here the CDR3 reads CASRSRGGERYEQYF. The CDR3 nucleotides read TGTGCCAGTCGCTCCCGGGGCGGGGAACGATACGAGCAGTACTTC.

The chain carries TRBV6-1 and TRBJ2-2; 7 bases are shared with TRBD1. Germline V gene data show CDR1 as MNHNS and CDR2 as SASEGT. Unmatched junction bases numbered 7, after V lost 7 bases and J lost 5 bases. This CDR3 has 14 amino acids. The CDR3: CASTRDRLTGELFF. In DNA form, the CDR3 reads TGTGCCAGCACCCGGGACAGATTAACCGGGGAGCTGTTTTTT.

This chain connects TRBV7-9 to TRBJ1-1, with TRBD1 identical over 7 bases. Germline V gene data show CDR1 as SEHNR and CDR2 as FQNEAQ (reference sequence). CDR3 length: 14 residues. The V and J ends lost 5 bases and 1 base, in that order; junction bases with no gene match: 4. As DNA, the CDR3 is TGTGCCAGCAGCCTGCGGACAGGGAACACTGAAGCTTTCTTT. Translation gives CASSLRTGNTEAFF.

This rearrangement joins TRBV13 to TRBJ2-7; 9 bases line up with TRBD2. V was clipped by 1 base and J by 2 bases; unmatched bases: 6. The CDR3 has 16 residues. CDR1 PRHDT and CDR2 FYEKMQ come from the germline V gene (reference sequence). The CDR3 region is CASSLEGLAGAYEQYF. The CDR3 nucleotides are TGTGCCAGCAGCTTAGAGGGACTAGCTGGAGCCTACGAGCAGTACTTC.

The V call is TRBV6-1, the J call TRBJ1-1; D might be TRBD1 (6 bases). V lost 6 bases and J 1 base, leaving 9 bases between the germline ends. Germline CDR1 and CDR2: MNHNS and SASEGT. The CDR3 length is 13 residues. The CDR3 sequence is CASRKQGNTEAFF. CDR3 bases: TGTGCCAGCAGGAAACAGGGGAACACTGAAGCTTTCTTT.

The CDR3 DNA sequence: TGTGCCAGCAACGTCCTAGGGGGTGGCTACACCTTC. Amino acids: CASNVLGGGYTF. The rearrangement uses TRBV2 and TRBJ1-2; weak D call: TRBD1 (6 bases). The CDR3 is 12 residues long. From germline, CDR1 is SNHLY and CDR2 FYNNEI. Trimming cost V 7 bases and J 7 bases, with 13 bases left between them.

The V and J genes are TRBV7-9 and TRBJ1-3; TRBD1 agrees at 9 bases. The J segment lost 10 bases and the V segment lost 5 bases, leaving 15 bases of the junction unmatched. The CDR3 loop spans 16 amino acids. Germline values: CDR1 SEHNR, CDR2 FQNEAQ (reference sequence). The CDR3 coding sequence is TGTGCCAGCAGCAGTCCGGGACAGGGTGGATTGCGGACCATATATTTT. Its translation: CASSSPGQGGLRTIYF.

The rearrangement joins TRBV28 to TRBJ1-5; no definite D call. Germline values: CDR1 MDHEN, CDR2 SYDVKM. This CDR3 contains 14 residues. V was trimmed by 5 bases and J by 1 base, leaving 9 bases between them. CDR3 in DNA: TGTGCCAGCAGTCCCGCCCTAAGCAATCAGCCCCAGCATTTT. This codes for CASSPALSNQPQHF. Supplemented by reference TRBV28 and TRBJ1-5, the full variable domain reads DVKVTQSSRYLVKRTGEKVFLECVQDMDHENMFWYRQDPGLGLRLIYFSYDVKMKEKGDIPEGYSVSREKKERFSLILESASTNQTSMYLCASSPALSNQPQHFGDGTRLSIL.